The 26 T cell receptor beta chains listed next were all sequenced from one sample in a study of cytomegalovirus exposure and HLA in healthy donors. Primers for the PCR totalled 60 Vbeta and 13 Jbeta. Profiled with immunoSEQ multiplex PCR; TCRdb holds only in-frame clones, not every one. This table holds about 130,000 clones, about 82% found once. Sequencing was done on a sample of PBMCs. The receptors derive from a boy aged 5 to 17 in good health and CMV-seronegative.

The V and J genes are TRBV30 and TRBJ2-1; 10 bases map to TRBD2. The V gene's germline CDR1 is GTSNPN and CDR2 SVGIG (reference sequence). Germline trimming cut 3 bases from V and 1 base from J; bases unmatched to any gene: 12. The CDR3 sequence is 18 residues long. The CDR3, as DNA: TGTGCCTGGAGACCAGGGGTAGCGGGAGGCCTATCCTACAATGAGCAGTTCTTC. Translating gives CAWRPGVAGGLSYNEQFF. The whole variable domain, filled in from reference TRBV30 and TRBJ2-1, reads SQTIHQWPATLVQPVGSPLSLECTVEGTSNPNLYWYRQAAGRGLQLLFYSVGIGQISSEVPQNLSASRPQDRQFILSSKKLLLSDSGFYLCAWRPGVAGGLSYNEQFFGPGTRLTVL.

The chain links TRBV30 to TRBJ1-1, with 9 positions matching TRBD1. The V segment lost 5 bases and the J segment 0 bases; nucleotides outside the gene matches: 16. The length of the CDR3 is 18 residues. Germline CDR1 reads GTSNPN; CDR2 reads SVGIG (reference sequence). Here the CDR3 DNA reads TGTGCCTGGCTCAAGACAGGGGGTGTCATTCCTATGAACACTGAAGCTTTCTTT. Amino acid sequence: CAWLKTGGVIPMNTEAFF. Full variable domain (rest looked up from reference TRBV30 and TRBJ1-1): SQTIHQWPATLVQPVGSPLSLECTVEGTSNPNLYWYRQAAGRGLQLLFYSVGIGQISSEVPQNLSASRPQDRQFILSSKKLLLSDSGFYLCAWLKTGGVIPMNTEAFFGQGTRLTVV.

J is TRBJ2-1 and V is TRBV6-5; 8 bases are shared with TRBD1. V lost 6 bases, J lost 10 bases, and 2 bases stayed unmatched. There are 11 residues in the CDR3. Per germline, CDR1 MNHEY and CDR2 SVGAGI. CDR3 region: CASSRDREQFF. The DNA for the CDR3 is TGTGCCAGCAGCCGGGACAGGGAGCAGTTCTTC.

The V call is TRBV4-3, the J call TRBJ2-2; 9 positions agree with TRBD1. This CDR3 has 16 residues. V lost 1 base, J lost 6 bases, and 6 bases stayed unmatched. Germline V gene data show CDR1 as LGHNA and CDR2 as YSLEER. The CDR3 nucleotides are TGCGCCAGCAGCCAAGGGACAGGGGTGGGGGCCGGGGAGCTGTTTTTT. Its protein product is CASSQGTGVGAGELFF.

V usage is TRBV11-2 and J usage is TRBJ2-7, with TRBD2 identical over 9 bases. Germline CDR1 SGHAT, CDR2 FQNNGV. The CDR3 runs to 14 residues. Unmatched junction bases numbered 7, after V lost 4 bases and J lost 6 bases. In DNA form, the CDR3 reads TGTGCCAGCAGCTGGCCGGGTAGCGGGAGCGAGCAGTACTTC. Translation gives CASSWPGSGSEQYF.

The chain is built from TRBV6-4 and TRBJ1-1; D might be TRBD1 (6 bases). The CDR3 has 14 amino acids. Germline assignment: CDR1 MRHNA and CDR2 SNTAGT. Deletions cut 6 bases from V and 2 bases from J, with 13 bases between. Here the CDR3 DNA reads TGTGCCAGCAGGCCCGGGACAACCAACACTGAAGCTTTCTTT. It yields the protein CASRPGTTNTEAFF.

This chain connects TRBV5-1 to TRBJ1-4, with 7 bases identical to TRBD1. The germline V gene has CDR1 SGHRS and CDR2 YFSETQ. The V segment lost 5 bases and the J segment 5 bases; nucleotides outside the gene matches: 9. The CDR3 is 15 amino acids. Here the CDR3 reads CASSPQGGINEKLFF. CDR3 nucleotide sequence: TGCGCCAGCAGTCCCCAGGGGGGAATAAATGAAAAACTGTTTTTT.

This chain joins TRBV18 and TRBJ2-3, with D maybe TRBD1 (5 bases). CDR1 KGHSH and CDR2 LQKENI come from the germline V gene. This CDR3 contains 13 residues. Trimming shortened V by 3 bases and J by 1 base, and 5 bases separated the two germline ends. The DNA of the CDR3 is TGTGCCAGCTCACCCAGGGGCACAGATACGCAGTATTTT. Translating gives CASSPRGTDTQYF. Looking up the rest from reference TRBV18 and TRBJ2-3 gives the full variable domain: NAGVMQNPRHLVRRRGQEARLRCSPMKGHSHVYWYRQLPEEGLKFMVYLQKENIIDESGMPKERFSAEFPKEGPSILRIQQVVRGDSAAYFCASSPRGTDTQYFGPGTRLTVL.

The V gene is TRBV6-5, the J gene TRBJ2-5; D might be TRBD2 (6 bases). The DNA end lines up better with TRBJ2-7; the J call may be wrong. The length of the CDR3 is 13 residues. Per the germline V gene, CDR1 is MNHEY and CDR2 is SVGAGI. The CDR3 protein is CASGIADSYEQYF. The CDR3 bases are TGTGCCAGCGGGATAGCGGACTCCTACGAGCAGTACTTC.

V gene TRBV7-3 combines with J gene TRBJ2-1; 12 bases are a match to TRBD2. Per the germline V gene, CDR1 is SGHTA and CDR2 is FQGTGA. The CDR3 contains 14 residues. V trimming: 2 bases; J trimming: 8 bases; junction bases outside the gene matches: 1. DNA of the CDR3: TGTGCCAGCAGCTTACTAGCGGGAGGGGATGAGCAGTTCTTC. This encodes CASSLLAGGDEQFF.

The chain is built from TRBV4-1 and TRBJ1-1; the match to TRBD1 covers 8 bases. The V segment lost 1 base and the J segment 0 bases; nucleotides outside the gene matches: 10. The CDR3 sequence is 18 residues long. CDR1 MGHRA and CDR2 YSYEKL come from the germline V gene. CDR3 nucleotide sequence: TGCGCCAGCAGCCAAGTTGGAGGGACAGGAGTCATGAACACTGAAGCTTTCTTT. Translation gives CASSQVGGTGVMNTEAFF.

The chain recombines TRBV4-2 with TRBJ2-1; 9 positions agree with TRBD2. CDR3 size: 16 residues. The ends lost 2 bases at V and 5 bases at J; junction bases unmatched: 7. CDR1 and CDR2 from the germline V gene are LGHNA and YNFKEQ. CDR3 DNA sequence: TGTGCCAGCAGCCAATCCTCAGCGGGAGGAGACAATGAGCAGTTCTTC. Translation gives CASSQSSAGGDNEQFF.

The rearrangement links TRBV7-9 to TRBJ2-7; D unclear. In germline, CDR1 is SEHNR, CDR2 FQNEAQ (reference sequence). This CDR3 is built from 14 residues. Trimming stripped 0 bases from V and 5 bases from J, with 11 bases between. In DNA form, the CDR3 reads TGTGCCAGCAGCTTAGCGCAGGTGGGCAACGAGCAGTACTTC. Translated, it gives CASSLAQVGNEQYF.

The chain has TRBV2 and TRBJ2-3; TRBD2 might be the D (6 bases). V gave up 7 bases and J gave up 6 bases, with 17 bases separating them. The length of the CDR3 is 14 residues. Germline values: CDR1 SNHLY, CDR2 FYNNEI. The CDR3 nucleotides read TGTGCCAGCACCCAACAGAGCGGAGGGGATACGCAGTATTTT. This codes for CASTQQSGGDTQYF.

The chain has TRBV27 and TRBJ2-7; D perhaps matches TRBD2 (6 bases). The CDR3 runs to 16 residues. Looked up from germline, CDR1 is MNHEY and CDR2 is SMNVEV (reference sequence). V dropped 3 bases and J dropped 6 bases, with 21 bases sitting between them. CDR3 bases: TGTGCCAGCAGTTTCTTTAACGGGGGTTGGGTCAGCGAGCAGTACTTC. The encoded protein is CASSFFNGGWVSEQYF.

The chain employs TRBV30 and TRBJ2-1; a weak D match, TRBD2 (6 bases). The germline V and J ends were trimmed by 0 bases and 5 bases, with 11 bases remaining between them. The germline V gene encodes CDR1 GTSNPN and CDR2 SVGIG (reference sequence). The CDR3 length is 14 residues. In nucleotides, the CDR3 is TGTGCCTGGAGTGTAGGAGGGAGCGACAATGAGCAGTTCTTC. Amino acids: CAWSVGGSDNEQFF. The whole variable domain, remainder taken from reference TRBV30 and TRBJ2-1, is SQTIHQWPATLVQPVGSPLSLECTVEGTSNPNLYWYRQAAGRGLQLLFYSVGIGQISSEVPQNLSASRPQDRQFILSSKKLLLSDSGFYLCAWSVGGSDNEQFFGPGTRLTVL.

The genes are TRBV30 and TRBJ1-2; TRBD1 aligns across 9 bases. The CDR3 loop spans 15 amino acids. Unmatched junction bases numbered 12, after V lost 3 bases and J lost 7 bases. Germline lookup yields CDR1 GTSNPN and CDR2 SVGIG (reference sequence). Written as DNA, the CDR3 is TGTGCCTGGAGGCATACAGGGGGCGAGTTGTCTGGCTACACCTTC. It translates to CAWRHTGGELSGYTF.

The sample holds a few counts of this clone. This rearrangement joins TRBV9 to TRBJ2-5; TRBD2 matches 7 bases. The CDR3 totals 16 residues. The V gene's germline CDR1 is SGDLS and CDR2 YYNGEE. J lost 5 bases, V lost 0 bases, and 10 bases had no gene match. CDR3: CASSVGGAGQRETQYF. Written as DNA, the CDR3 is TGTGCCAGCAGCGTAGGAGGAGCGGGGCAGAGGGAGACCCAGTACTTC.

The chain is built from TRBV10-1 and TRBJ1-5; D is possibly TRBD1 (6 bases). The ends were cut back, 5 bases at V and 7 bases at J, with 15 bases in the middle. CDR3 length: 14 residues. The germline CDR1 and CDR2 sequences are WNHNN and SYGVQD (reference sequence). DNA for the CDR3: TGCGCCAGCAGTTACCCGGGACAATGGCAGCCCCAGCATTTT. The encoded protein is CASSYPGQWQPQHF.

V and J are TRBV7-9 and TRBJ2-7; 8 bases fit TRBD2. This CDR3 comprises 13 residues. The trim removed 5 bases at V and 6 bases at J, leaving 6 bases unmatched. Germline CDR1 SEHNR, CDR2 FQNEAQ (reference sequence). This chain's CDR3 is CASSGGTSGEQYF. DNA of the CDR3: TGTGCCAGCAGCGGGGGGACTAGTGGCGAGCAGTACTTC. Full variable domain (remainder filled in from reference TRBV7-9 and TRBJ2-7): DTGVSQNPRHKITKRGQNVTFRCDPISEHNRLYWYRQTLGQGPEFLTYFQNEAQLEKSRLLSDRFSAERPKGSFSTLEIQRTEQGDSAMYLCASSGGTSGEQYFGPGTRLTVT.

V gene TRBV10-3 combines with J gene TRBJ2-3, with a tentative D call TRBD1 (5 bases). Deletions cut 4 bases from V and 4 bases from J, with 15 bases between. In germline, CDR1 is ENHRY, CDR2 SYGVKD. This CDR3 spans 15 amino acids. In DNA, the CDR3 is TGTGCCATCAGTGCTTCACGGATGGGGCCAGATACGCAGTATTTT. Its protein product is CAISASRMGPDTQYF.

This rearrangement joins TRBV6-1 to TRBJ2-3, with 14 bases aligning to TRBD2. Per the germline V gene, CDR1 is MNHNS and CDR2 is SASEGT. The CDR3 runs 17 residues. J lost 2 bases, V lost 3 bases, and 4 bases had no gene match. CDR3 protein: CASSEGLAGEVTDTQYF. As DNA, the CDR3 is TGTGCCAGCAGTGAGGGACTAGCGGGAGAAGTCACAGATACGCAGTATTTT.

The chain employs TRBV29-1 and TRBJ1-1; possible D gene TRBD1, 6 bases. Between the trimmed V and J ends, which lost 7 bases and 10 bases, there was a span of 19 bases. Germline V CDR1 and CDR2: SQVTM, ANQGSEA. The CDR3 is made up of 12 amino acids. The CDR3 loop reads CSAREQGRGAFF. The CDR3 DNA is TGCAGCGCGAGGGAACAGGGTCGGGGAGCTTTCTTT.

The chain carries TRBV6-5 and TRBJ2-5; D possibly corresponds to TRBD2 (7 bases). This CDR3 contains 16 residues. Germline CDR1 and CDR2: MNHEY and SVGAGI. Deletions cut 4 bases from V and 5 bases from J, with 20 bases between. The CDR3 nucleotides read TGTGCCAGCAGTTCCCCATTAGGGGGAGGGAGCGAGACCCAGTACTTC. This codes for CASSSPLGGGSETQYF.

The J gene is TRBJ2-7, the V gene TRBV10-1; D is possibly TRBD1 (6 bases). In germline, CDR1 is WNHNN, CDR2 SYGVQD (reference sequence). V shed 8 bases and J shed 2 bases, with 34 bases lying between them. This CDR3 has 20 residues. This CDR3 is CASPPTAAVLQGIIPYEQYF. Written as DNA, the CDR3 is TGCGCCAGCCCTCCTACGGCCGCCGTACTCCAGGGGATAATACCCTACGAGCAGTACTTC.

This clone was detected once. The V and J genes are TRBV5-1 and TRBJ1-1, with TRBD1 identical over 7 bases. This CDR3 comprises 15 residues. J lost 4 bases, V lost 4 bases, and 10 bases had no gene match. Germline CDR1 SGHRS, CDR2 YFSETQ. The CDR3 reads CASSPRQGGSTEAFF. CDR3 bases: TGCGCCAGCAGCCCGAGACAGGGTGGAAGCACTGAAGCTTTCTTT.